Each of the 3 T cell receptor beta chains below was sequenced from the same sample in a study of blood T cell repertoires in COVID-19 (dated by TCRdb to 2020 to 2021). Library generation was performed with the immunoSEQ multiplex PCR assay. TCRdb took this table from immuneACCESS and kept in-frame rearrangements with V and J called. Such tables lack part of the clones; where checked against another copy, unresolved V genes explain under half of the gap, and the rest is unexplained. The sample table lists under 300,000 clones, roughly 87% of them with a count of one. The ten largest clones capture approximately 7.5% of the sample. The sample taken for sequencing was peripheral blood. These receptors all come from a man between 60 and 75 years old who had recovered from COVID-19.

This clone was detected only once. CDR3: CATRSRQTDTEAFF. CDR3 nucleotide sequence: TGTGCCACCCGGTCGAGACAGACGGACACTGAAGCTTTCTTT. J is TRBJ1-1 and V is TRBV6-5, with D maybe TRBD1 (5 bases). Germline V gene data show CDR1 as MNHEY and CDR2 as SVGAGI. This CDR3 comprises 14 residues. Trimming stripped 10 bases from V and 3 bases from J, with 18 bases between.

The chain joins TRBV7-2 to TRBJ2-7; D is undetermined. This CDR3 has 13 residues. The germline V gene has CDR1 SGHTA and CDR2 FQGNSA. Deletions cut 5 bases from V and 7 bases from J, with 15 bases between. The CDR3 coding sequence is TGTGCCAGCAGCACCCCGGTGAACTCGGAGCAGTACTTC. The encoded protein is CASSTPVNSEQYF.

The chain has TRBV15 and TRBJ2-7; 8 nucleotides line up with TRBD2. The CDR3 runs 15 residues. Germline assignment: CDR1 LNHNV and CDR2 YYDKDF (reference sequence). The junction had 7 bases not matched to a gene; V was cut back by 1 base and J by 5 bases. CDR3: CATSRARGELDEQYF. CDR3 nucleotides: TGTGCCACCAGCAGAGCGCGGGGGGAACTGGACGAGCAGTACTTC. Drawing the rest from reference TRBV15 and TRBJ2-7, the complete variable domain is DAMVIQNPRYQVTQFGKPVTLSCSQTLNHNVMYWYQQKSSQAPKLLFHYYDKDFNNEADTPDNFQSRRPNTSFCFLDIRSPGLGDTAMYLCATSRARGELDEQYFGPGTRLTVT.